The present entry profiles one TCR beta chain with its context. This CDR3 has 14 residues. V gave up 2 bases and J gave up 4 bases, with 9 bases separating them. Germline-derived CDR1 and CDR2 are SGHVS and FQNEAQ. This entry belongs to a study of cytomegalovirus exposure and HLA in healthy donors. Use of 60 Vbeta and 13 Jbeta primers characterized the PCR. Using immunoSEQ multiplex PCR, the repertoire was profiled, and TCRdb retains in-frame clones only, with some absent. The data show some 140,000 clones, approximately 61% seen once. The chain is built from TRBV7-8 and TRBJ1-5, with a tentative D call TRBD1 (6 bases). This receptor was taken from a human donor in good health. The sample consisted of PBMCs. For the CDR3, the DNA is TGTGCCAGCAGCTTAACAGGGATAAATCAGCCCCAGCATTTT. Amino acids: CASSLTGINQPQHF.